This T cell receptor beta chain was found in a study of blood T cell repertoires in COVID-19. In the study's own analysis: From reference gene primer amplification, estimates of nucleated cell counts were derived. Using immunoSEQ multiplex PCR, the repertoire was profiled, and TCRdb retains in-frame clones only, with some absent. For V, J and clone size, that table is used; D and trimming come from the DNA. The sample has roughly 320,000 clones, 85% to 90% seen once. V lost 3 bases to trimming and J lost 5 bases; unmatched junction nucleotides: 11. The CDR3 is 18 residues long. CDR1 is SGHAT and CDR2 is FQNNGV in the germline V gene.

The clonotype originates from a woman aged 45-65 years with COVID-19, enrolled during active disease. The J gene is TRBJ2-3, the V gene TRBV11-2, with 13 bases that match TRBD2. Sample: peripheral blood. The CDR3 DNA reads TGTGCCAGCAGCTTGAACTTTGGACTAGCGGGAGACGGAGATACGCAGTATTTT. Protein: CASSLNFGLAGDGDTQYF.